A selection of T cell receptor beta chains follows, all from one sample in a study of blood T cell repertoires in COVID-19. TCRdb's table, derived via immunoSEQ multiplex PCR, lists solely in-frame clones and lacks some. The data contain 96,000 or so clones, roughly 81% of them seen just once; the ten biggest clones take up less than 6%. Sequencing input: peripheral blood. The source is a man older than 75 with COVID-19, enrolled during active disease. Both conserved end residues are part of each CDR3. The D gene is left open where the match is weak. Only some rows state a clone size, as once, few, many or a class for expanded clones.

-,TRBD2,TRBJ2-7,TRBV5-4,TGTGCCAGCAGCGGATTTGGACTAGCGGATCCCTACGAGCAGTACTTC,CASSGFGLADPYEQYF
-,TRBD1,TRBJ1-2,TRBV27,TGTGCCAGCAGTCCCACCCACCCCGGGACAGGGGGAAAAGTCACCTTC,CASSPTHPGTGGKVTF
-,-,TRBJ1-1,TRBV27,TGTGCCAGCAGTTTAGGTGGTATCGGCACTGAAGCTTTCTTT,CASSLGGIGTEAFF
-,-,TRBJ1-4,TRBV5-1,TGCGCCAGCAGCTTCTCTAATGAAAAACTGTTTTTT,CASSFSNEKLFF
-,-,TRBJ2-7,TRBV15,TGTGCCACCAGCAGAGAGAACAGCGAGCAGTACTTC,CATSRENSEQYF
-,-,TRBJ2-5,TRBV5-1,TGCGCCAGCAACCCCTATCAGGGAACTCAAGAGACCCAGTACTTC,CASNPYQGTQETQYF
-,-,TRBJ1-2,TRBV5-4,TGTGCCAGCAGCTTTATGGCAGACTATGGCTACACCTTC,CASSFMADYGYTF
-,-,TRBJ2-1,TRBV7-8,TGTGCCAGCAGCTTAAGGAGGACGGCATACAATGAGCAGTTCTTC,CASSLRRTAYNEQFF
-,-,TRBJ2-7,TRBV7-9,TGTGCCAGCAGCCTCCATTCGGGTTCCCCCTACGAGCAGTACTTC,CASSLHSGSPYEQYF
-,-,TRBJ1-1,TRBV6-4,TGTGCCAGCAGGGCAGACAGTTGGGGCACTGAAGCTTTCTTT,CASRADSWGTEAFF
few,TRBD1,TRBJ1-6,TRBV7-8,TGTGCCAGCAGCAATAATGTTAGACAGGGGCGAGATTCACCCCTCCACTTT,CASSNNVRQGRDSPLHF
-,-,TRBJ1-1,TRBV25-1,TGTGCCAGCAGTACTATGGAGGGTACTGGCTCTGAAGCTTTCTTT,CASSTMEGTGSEAFF
-,TRBD1,TRBJ1-6,TRBV6-2/TRBV6-3,TGTGCCAGCAGTTACTATCCGACAGGGGAAAGGAATTCACCCCTCCACTTT,CASSYYPTGERNSPLHF
-,TRBD2,TRBJ2-1,TRBV9,TGTGCCAGCAGCGTAGATGGGGGAGGGAATATTGAGCAGTTCTTC,CASSVDGGGNIEQFF
-,-,TRBJ2-3,TRBV27,TGTGCCAGCTCCGAGCAGGGGCGCGAGGATACGCAGTATTTT,CASSEQGREDTQYF
-,-,TRBJ2-1,TRBV4-1,TGCGCCAGCAGCCAAGATGAAGGCCAGGGGCGGATTGAGCAGTTCTTC,CASSQDEGQGRIEQFF
-,-,TRBJ2-5,TRBV5-6,TGTGCCAGCAGCTTGGCCGGGGAGACCCAGTACTTC,CASSLAGETQYF
-,TRBD2,TRBJ2-7,TRBV2,TGTGCCAGCAATCGCGGCGGGAGTTCGGGAAACCTACGCGAGCAGTACTTC,CASNRGGSSGNLREQYF
-,TRBD2,TRBJ2-5,TRBV4-3,TGCGCCAGCAGCCATGACTCAGGGGGGACTAGCGGGGGATTCTTCCAAGAGACCCAGTACTTC,CASSHDSGGTSGGFFQETQYF
-,TRBD2,TRBJ2-1,TRBV30,TGTGCCTGGAAGGGTCCGGGGGGCTCCTACAATGAGCAGTTCTTC,CAWKGPGGSYNEQFF
many,-,TRBJ1-5,TRBV2,TGTGCCAGCAGGGTTGACAGGCAGCAGCCCCAGCATTTT,CASRVDRQQPQHF
-,TRBD1,TRBJ1-2,TRBV13,TGTGCCAGCAGCTTAGCTCCCGGACAGGCACGCGTTTTTGGCGGCTACACCTTC,CASSLAPGQARVFGGYTF
-,TRBD1,TRBJ2-3,TRBV29-1,TGCAGCGTGGACACAGGGGTTGCAGATACGCAGTATTTT,CSVDTGVADTQYF
-,-,TRBJ1-4,TRBV30,TGTGCCTGGAGTGTTTTGGGGGGTCTGGATGAAAAACTGTTTTTT,CAWSVLGGLDEKLFF
-,TRBD1,TRBJ1-1,TRBV5-4,TGTGCCAGCAGCCCGAGGACAGGAAACACTGAAGCTTTCTTT,CASSPRTGNTEAFF
-,-,TRBJ2-5,TRBV2,TGTGCCAGCAGGTACAGGGGGGGAGGAGAGACCCAGTACTTC,CASRYRGGGETQYF
-,TRBD2,TRBJ2-1,TRBV27,TGTGCCAGCAGTTTATCGGGGACTAGGGAAAACAATGAGCAGTTCTTC,CASSLSGTRENNEQFF
-,TRBD1,TRBJ1-1,TRBV2,TGTGCCAGCAGTATTAACAGGGGCGTAGGGACTGAAGCTTTCTTT,CASSINRGVGTEAFF
-,-,TRBJ2-1,TRBV7-7,TGTGCCAGCAGCTTAGGGGGCGATGAGCAGTTCTTC,CASSLGGDEQFF